This is a list of T cell receptor beta chains from one sample in a study of blood T cell repertoires in COVID-19. This table comes from immunoSEQ multiplex PCR, and its TCRdb copy is limited to in-frame clones, with some not included. The sample yields some 9,800 clones, around three quarters seen once. Sequencing was performed on peripheral blood. All receptors derive from a human donor in a cohort sampled during active COVID-19. The CDR3 runs from the conserved cysteine through the conserved F or W. Each record gives: D gene, J gene, V gene, CDR3 protein. The D gene is left open where the match is weak.

.	TRBJ1-5	TRBV30	CAWSEGQLNQPQHF
TRBD2	TRBJ2-5	TRBV30	CAWSVVGSGGVAQYF
.	TRBJ1-2	TRBV5-8	CASSPQGSRAAGYTF
.	TRBJ2-7	TRBV6-2/TRBV6-3	CASSYPLATYEQYF
.	TRBJ1-3	TRBV4-3	CASSQGSGSGNTIYF
.	TRBJ2-2	TRBV7-3	CASSLGGTSGELFF
TRBD2	TRBJ2-5	TRBV7-9	CASSLRALPSGGETQYF
TRBD1	TRBJ1-1	TRBV11-2	CASSWGQPNTEAFF
.	TRBJ1-2	TRBV18	CASSLRQNNYGYTF
TRBD1	TRBJ1-2	TRBV9	CASSVNRDSRGGYTF
.	TRBJ1-1	TRBV20-1	CSAIDNGAFF
.	TRBJ1-6	TRBV30	CAWTGGYNSPLHF
.	TRBJ2-2	TRBV28	CATRRGATGELFF
TRBD1	TRBJ1-5	TRBV10-3	CAISKDGTGSSQPQHF